The clone carrying this T cell receptor beta chain was seen more than once but under ten times. The antigen is undetermined. The record originates from a study of blood T cells in healthy people across ages. General observations from the study: Roughly linearly, TCR beta diversity per million T cells fell as age increased.

This CDR3 has 15 amino acids. V was trimmed by 6 bases and J by 3 bases, leaving 15 bases between them. CDR1 and CDR2 from the germline V gene are SNHLY and FYNNEI. Each sample used at least 6 million PBMCs. A J-beta primer mix and a sample-barcoded 5' primer were used in a second PCR of about 6 to 12 cycles. A 12-random-nucleotide template-switch adaptor tagged each cDNA molecule. TCRdb reprocessed the 5' RACE reads via MiXCR and lists one record per CDR3 protein. The top ten hold under 15% of the sample, which has around 1,100,000 distinct CDR3 sequences, 35% to 40% seen once. This receptor was identified in a man aged 18 to 35 in good health. The J gene is TRBJ1-5, the V gene TRBV2; weak D call: TRBD1 (6 bases). The specimen sequenced was blood. DNA for the CDR3: TGTGCCAGCAGGTGGGGGGCAGGCTCCAATCAGCCCCAGCATTTT. It yields the protein CASRWGAGSNQPQHF.